These T cell receptor beta chains were read from a single sample in a study of T cell responses to AZD1222 COVID-19 vaccine. Data came from immunoSEQ multiplex PCR; TCRdb stores just in-frame clones and leaves some out. This table has some 120,000 clones, more than 75% appearing once. The sample here was peripheral blood, taken on day 0 of AZD1222 vaccination. The source of these receptors is an adult in good health. CDR3s include the opening cysteine and the closing phenylalanine or tryptophan. D genes are given only for firm matches. Some rows have no size entry. The others give once, few or many, or a class for an expanded clone.

abundance,v_gene,d_gene,j_gene,CDR3aa,CDR3nt
-,TRBV3-1/TRBV3-2,TRBD2,TRBJ2-3,CASSQGGLATGDTQYF,TGTGCCAGCAGCCAAGGGGGACTAGCGACAGGAGATACGCAGTATTTT
few,TRBV10-3,-,TRBJ2-7,CASGTLSYEQYF,TGTGCCTCAGGGACCCTCTCCTACGAGCAGTACTTC
-,TRBV7-9,TRBD2,TRBJ2-3,CASILLAGVLNTQYF,TGTGCCAGCATCCTCCTAGCGGGGGTTCTGAATACGCAGTATTTT
-,TRBV6-5,-,TRBJ2-1,CASSLQDEQFF,TGTGCCAGCAGCCTACAGGATGAGCAGTTCTTC
once,TRBV5-1,-,TRBJ2-7,CASSSLQGSYEQYF,TGCGCCAGCAGCAGCCTTCAGGGTTCGTACGAGCAGTACTTC
-,TRBV5-4,TRBD2,TRBJ2-5,CASSLAAGGAETQYF,TGTGCCAGCAGCTTGGCAGCGGGGGGTGCGGAGACCCAGTACTTC
-,TRBV11-3,TRBD1,TRBJ1-1,CASGTGVGTEAFF,TGTGCCAGCGGGACAGGGGTCGGCACTGAAGCTTTCTTT
few,TRBV5-4,TRBD1,TRBJ2-7,CASSIQGINEQYF,TGTGCCAGCAGTATACAGGGGATCAACGAGCAGTACTTC
-,TRBV5-4,-,TRBJ2-1,CASRPGLANNEQFF,TGTGCCAGCAGACCGGGACTTGCGAACAATGAGCAGTTCTTC
-,TRBV12-5,TRBD1,TRBJ1-2,CASGLAPGQAYGYTF,TGTGCTAGTGGTTTGGCCCCGGGACAGGCCTATGGCTACACCTTC
-,TRBV5-5,TRBD2,TRBJ2-5,CASSLLAGVLRETQYF,TGTGCCAGCAGCTTACTAGCGGGGGTTCTCAGGGAGACCCAGTACTTC
-,TRBV5-1,TRBD1,TRBJ1-2,CASSRTGDNYGYTF,TGCGCCAGCAGCAGGACAGGGGACAACTATGGCTACACCTTC
few,TRBV6-4,-,TRBJ2-2,CASSEGDTGELFF,TGTGCCAGCAGTGAGGGAGACACCGGGGAGCTGTTTTTT
once,TRBV27,TRBD1,TRBJ1-1,CASSKTGVFEAFF,TGTGCCAGCAGTAAAACAGGGGTGTTTGAAGCTTTCTTT
-,TRBV6-5,-,TRBJ2-5,CASSYFRGETQYF,TGTGCCAGCAGTTACTTCCGGGGAGAGACCCAGTACTTC